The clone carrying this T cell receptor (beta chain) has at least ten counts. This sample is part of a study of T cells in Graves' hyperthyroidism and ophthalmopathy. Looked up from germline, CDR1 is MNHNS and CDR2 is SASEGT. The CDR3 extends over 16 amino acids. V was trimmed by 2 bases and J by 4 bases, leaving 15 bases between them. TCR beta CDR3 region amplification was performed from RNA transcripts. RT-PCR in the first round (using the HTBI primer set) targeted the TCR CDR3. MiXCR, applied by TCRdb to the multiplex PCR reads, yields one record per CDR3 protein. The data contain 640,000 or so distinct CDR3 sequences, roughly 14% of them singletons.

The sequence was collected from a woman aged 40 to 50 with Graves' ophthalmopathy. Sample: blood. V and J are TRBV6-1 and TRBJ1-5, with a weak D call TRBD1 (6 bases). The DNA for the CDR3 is TGTGCCAGCAGTGAACTGGGGCAGGGGATTAATCAGCCCCAGCATTTT. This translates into CASSELGQGINQPQHF.